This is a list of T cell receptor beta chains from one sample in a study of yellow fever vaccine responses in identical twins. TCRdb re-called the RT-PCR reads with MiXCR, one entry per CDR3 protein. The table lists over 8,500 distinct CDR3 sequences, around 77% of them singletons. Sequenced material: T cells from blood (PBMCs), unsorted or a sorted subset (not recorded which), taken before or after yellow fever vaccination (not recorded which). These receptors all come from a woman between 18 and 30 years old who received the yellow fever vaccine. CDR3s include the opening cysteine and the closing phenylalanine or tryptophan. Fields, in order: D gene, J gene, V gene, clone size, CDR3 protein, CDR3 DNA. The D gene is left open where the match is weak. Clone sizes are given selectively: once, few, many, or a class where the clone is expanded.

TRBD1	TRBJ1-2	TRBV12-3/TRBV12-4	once	CASNTEDRVNYGYTF	TGTGCCAGCAACACGGAGGACAGGGTTAACTATGGCTACACCTTC
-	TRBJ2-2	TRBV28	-	CASRGPGPNTGELFF	TGTGCCAGCAGGGGCCCGGGACCAAACACCGGGGAGCTGTTTTTT
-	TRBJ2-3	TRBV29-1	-	CSVTGTLSTDTQYF	TGCAGCGTCACCGGGACCCTGAGCACAGATACGCAGTATTTT
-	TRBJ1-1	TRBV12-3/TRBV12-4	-	CASSMTVNTEAFF	TGTGCCAGTAGTATGACAGTGAACACTGAAGCTTTCTTT
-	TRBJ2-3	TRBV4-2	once	CASSPSPGVTDTQYF	TGTGCCAGCAGCCCGTCCCCCGGTGTCACAGATACGCAGTATTTT
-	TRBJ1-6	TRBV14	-	CASSRRGDSSYNSPLHF	TGTGCCAGCAGCCGCAGGGGTGACAGCTCCTATAATTCACCCCTCCACTTT
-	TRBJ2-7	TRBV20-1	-	CSARSEDSLYEQYF	TGCAGTGCTAGAAGCGAGGACAGCCTCTACGAGCAGTACTTC
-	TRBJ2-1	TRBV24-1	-	CATSGSTGSYNEQFF	TGTGCCACCAGCGGGTCGACAGGCTCCTACAATGAGCAGTTCTTC
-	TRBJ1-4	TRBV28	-	CASSSPRREKLFF	TGTGCCAGCAGTTCACCCCGGCGGGAAAAACTGTTTTTT
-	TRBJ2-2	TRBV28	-	CASSLYQGGDTGELFF	TGTGCCAGCAGTTTATACCAAGGTGGGGACACCGGGGAGCTGTTTTTT
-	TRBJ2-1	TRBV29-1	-	CSVEESANEQFF	TGCAGCGTTGAAGAGAGTGCCAATGAGCAGTTCTTC
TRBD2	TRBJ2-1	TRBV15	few	CATSRDLISGSRNNEQFF	TGTGCCACCAGCAGAGATTTAATTAGCGGGAGTCGAAACAATGAGCAGTTCTTC
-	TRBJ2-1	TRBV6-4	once	CASSDRQGEGNEQFF	TGTGCCAGCAGTGACAGGCAGGGTGAGGGGAATGAGCAGTTCTTC
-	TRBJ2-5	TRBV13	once	CASSLASDSKETQYF	TGTGCCAGCAGCTTAGCCTCGGACAGTAAAGAGACCCAGTACTTC
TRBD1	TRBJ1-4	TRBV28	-	CASNGQGLDNEKLFF	TGTGCCAGCAACGGACAGGGACTGGACAACGAAAAACTGTTTTTT
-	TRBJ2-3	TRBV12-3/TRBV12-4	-	CASCFDWPRDADTQYF	TGTGCCAGCTGTTTCGACTGGCCTAGGGACGCAGATACGCAGTATTTT
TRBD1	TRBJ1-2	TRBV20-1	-	CSAPRGQPYYGYTF	TGCAGTGCTCCTAGGGGACAGCCATACTATGGCTACACCTTC
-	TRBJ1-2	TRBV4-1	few	CASSQDPPGVHGYTF	TGCGCCAGCAGCCAAGATCCCCCAGGGGTACATGGCTACACCTTC
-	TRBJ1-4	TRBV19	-	CATIGAYNEKLFF	TGTGCCACTATCGGGGCTTACAATGAAAAACTGTTTTTT
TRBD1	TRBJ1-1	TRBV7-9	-	CASSPDRATTKLVAFF	TGTGCCAGCAGCCCTGACAGGGCTACCACAAAGCTGGTAGCTTTCTTT
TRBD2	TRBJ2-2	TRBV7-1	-	CASPPSGRAEGGELFF	TGTGCCAGTCCGCCCAGCGGGAGGGCCGAAGGCGGGGAGCTGTTTTTT
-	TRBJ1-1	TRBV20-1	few	CSASEQFEAFF	TGCAGTGCTAGCGAGCAGTTCGAAGCTTTCTTT
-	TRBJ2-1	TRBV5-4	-	CASSFRVEEQFF	TGTGCCAGCAGCTTTCGCGTTGAGGAGCAGTTCTTC
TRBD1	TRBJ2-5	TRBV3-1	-	CASSPRQGQSQETQYF	TGTGCCAGCAGCCCCCGACAGGGGCAATCCCAAGAGACCCAGTACTTC
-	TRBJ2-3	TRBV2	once	CASSKDSPRTDTQYF	TGTGCCAGCAGTAAAGACAGCCCCCGCACAGATACGCAGTATTTT
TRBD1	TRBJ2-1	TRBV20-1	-	CSANSMDRRNNEQFF	TGCAGTGCCAATAGCATGGACAGGAGAAACAATGAGCAGTTCTTC
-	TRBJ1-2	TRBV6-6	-	CASSYPGGYTF	TGTGCCAGCAGTTACCCCGGGGGCTACACCTTC
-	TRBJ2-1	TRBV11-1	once	CASSLVVSYNEQFF	TGTGCCAGCAGCTTAGTGGTATCCTACAATGAGCAGTTCTTC
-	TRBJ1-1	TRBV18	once	CASSVESGPEAFF	TGTGCCAGCTCCGTTGAGAGCGGTCCTGAAGCTTTCTTT
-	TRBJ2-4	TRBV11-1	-	CASSLALEGNLNIQYF	TGTGCCAGCAGCTTAGCGCTCGAGGGCAACCTAAACATTCAGTACTTC
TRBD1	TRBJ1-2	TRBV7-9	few	CASSLGVTGTDTNYGYTF	TGTGCCAGCAGCTTAGGGGTGACCGGGACAGATACTAACTATGGCTACACCTTC
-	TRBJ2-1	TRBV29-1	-	CSVEEQGFANEQFF	TGCAGCGTTGAGGAACAGGGTTTCGCGAATGAGCAGTTCTTC
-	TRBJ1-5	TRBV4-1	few	CASSQGRTSNQPQHF	TGCGCCAGCAGTCAAGGGCGGACGAGCAATCAGCCCCAGCATTTT
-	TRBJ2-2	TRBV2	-	CASSRSTGELFF	TGTGCCAGCAGTAGGAGTACCGGGGAGCTGTTTTTT
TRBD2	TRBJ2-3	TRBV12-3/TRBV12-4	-	CASSPGGASTDTQYF	TGTGCCAGCAGCCCGGGAGGGGCGAGCACAGATACGCAGTATTTT
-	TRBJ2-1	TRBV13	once	CASSAGHYNEQFF	TGTGCCAGCAGCGCTGGACACTACAATGAGCAGTTCTTC
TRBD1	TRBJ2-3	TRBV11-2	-	CASSFGQGPDTQYF	TGTGCCAGCAGCTTTGGACAGGGCCCAGATACGCAGTATTTT
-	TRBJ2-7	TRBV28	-	CASSFSYEQYF	TGTGCCAGCAGTTTTTCCTACGAGCAGTACTTC
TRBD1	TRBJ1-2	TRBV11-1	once	CASSGQGNDYGYTF	TGTGCCAGCAGCGGACAGGGGAACGACTATGGCTACACCTTC
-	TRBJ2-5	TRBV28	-	CASSSRPFGTQYF	TGTGCCAGCAGTTCCCGCCCGTTCGGGACCCAGTACTTC
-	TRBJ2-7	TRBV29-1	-	CSAKTGSSYEQYF	TGCAGCGCTAAGACAGGAAGCTCCTACGAGCAGTACTTC